The next 3 T cell receptor beta chains were all read from a single sample in a study of blood T cell repertoires in COVID-19. The method was immunoSEQ multiplex PCR; TCRdb's version includes in-frame clones alone and lacks a portion of them. The sample has more than 250,000 clones, approximately 87% seen once. The sample consisted of peripheral blood. The receptors were sampled from a man in his sixties who had recovered from COVID-19.

The chain recombines TRBV5-1 with TRBJ2-5; D is uncertain. Per the germline V gene, CDR1 is SGHRS and CDR2 is YFSETQ. The CDR3 has 12 amino acids. V gave up 4 bases and J gave up 0 bases, with 4 bases separating them. The CDR3, as DNA: TGCGCCAGCAGCCCTCACCAAGAGACCCAGTACTTC. It encodes CASSPHQETQYF. The full variable domain, completed using reference TRBV5-1 and TRBJ2-5, is KAGVTQTPRYLIKTRGQQVTLSCSPISGHRSVSWYQQTPGQGLQFLFEYFSETQRNKGNFPGRFSGRQFSNSRSEMNVSTLELGDSALYLCASSPHQETQYFGPGTRLLVL.

The chain links TRBV27 to TRBJ1-5, with 10 bases that match TRBD1. The trim removed 5 bases at V and 7 bases at J, leaving 8 bases unmatched. The CDR3 is made up of 15 amino acids. From germline, CDR1 is MNHEY and CDR2 SMNVEV (reference sequence). The CDR3 spells CASSATTGGYQPQHF. The CDR3 nucleotides are TGTGCCAGCAGTGCCACGACAGGGGGCTACCAGCCCCAGCATTTT.

The chain combines TRBV5-1 with TRBJ2-3; tentatively, D is TRBD2 (5 bases). CDR1 is SGHRS, CDR2 YFSETQ, per germline. The length of the CDR3 is 15 residues. V was clipped by 4 bases and J by 2 bases, with 14 bases between them. The CDR3 region is CASSAGGQNTDTQYF. CDR3 sequence (DNA): TGCGCCAGCAGCGCGGGTGGGCAGAACACAGATACGCAGTATTTT. The full variable domain, in which reference TRBV5-1 and TRBJ2-3 provide the parts outside the CDR3, is KAGVTQTPRYLIKTRGQQVTLSCSPISGHRSVSWYQQTPGQGLQFLFEYFSETQRNKGNFPGRFSGRQFSNSRSEMNVSTLELGDSALYLCASSAGGQNTDTQYFGPGTRLTVL.